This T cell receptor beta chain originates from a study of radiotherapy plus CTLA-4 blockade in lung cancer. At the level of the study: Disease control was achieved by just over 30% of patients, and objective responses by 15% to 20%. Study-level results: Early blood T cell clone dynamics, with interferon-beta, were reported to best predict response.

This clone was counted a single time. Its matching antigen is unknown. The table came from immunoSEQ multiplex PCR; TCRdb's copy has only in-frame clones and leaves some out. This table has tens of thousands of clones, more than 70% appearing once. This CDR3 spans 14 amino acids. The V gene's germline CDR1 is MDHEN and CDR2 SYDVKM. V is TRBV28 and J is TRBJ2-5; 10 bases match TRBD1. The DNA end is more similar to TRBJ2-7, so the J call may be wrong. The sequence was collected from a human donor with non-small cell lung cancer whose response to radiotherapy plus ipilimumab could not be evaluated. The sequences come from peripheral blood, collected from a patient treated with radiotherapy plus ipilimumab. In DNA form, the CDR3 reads TGTGCCAGCATTCCGGGACAGGGGAGTTACGAGCAGTACTTC. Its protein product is CASIPGQGSYEQYF.